This T cell receptor beta chain was sequenced in a study of molecular identifiers for immune sequencing clone quantification. As regards this clonotype: Its specificity is not known.

TCRdb fed the PCR reads into MiXCR, producing one record per CDR3 protein. Of about half a million distinct CDR3 sequences in the sample, about a quarter are singletons; the top ten hold around 0.78%. The CDR3 spans 13 residues. The V gene's germline CDR1 is GTSNPN and CDR2 SVGIG (reference sequence). The germline V and J ends were trimmed by 4 bases and 1 base, with 10 bases remaining between them. The authors sorted naive CD8 T cells as CD8+CD4-CCR7+CD45RA+. The study's findings and limits: Highly expanded clone sizes could end up underestimated if a barcode were shared by identical TCR molecules.

The sequencing input was naive CD8+ T cells from blood, with Jurkat cell RNA spiked in. Subset indicated: FACS-sorted CD8+CD4-CCR7+CD45RA+ naive T cells. The sequence was obtained from a human donor in good health. Some libraries in this study had Jurkat cell RNA spiked in. V is TRBV30 and J is TRBJ1-1; a weak D match, TRBD1 (6 bases). The CDR3 DNA reads TGTGCCTGGACCGGGACAACGAACACTGAAGCTTTCTTT. Its protein product is CAWTGTTNTEAFF.